This is a list of T cell receptor beta chains from one sample in a study of relationships among human T cell subsets. From the multiplex PCR reads, TCRdb called clonotypes with MiXCR, one entry per CDR3 protein. The table shows approximately 15,000 distinct CDR3 sequences, with about three fifths occurring only once. What was sequenced was total T cells sorted from blood. The receptor source for this set is a man in his forties in good health. CDR3s include the opening cysteine and the closing phenylalanine or tryptophan. Fields, in order: V gene, clone size, CDR3 protein. Clone size is stated in some rows and not others, as once, few, many or a class when expanded.

V gene: TRBV20-1; clone size: few; CDR3 protein: CSARSSGTGKGSDEQFF
V gene: TRBV7-9; clone size: few; CDR3 protein: CASSSRDSRNYEQYF
V gene: TRBV20-1; clone size: -; CDR3 protein: CSAVSSGVPAAKNIQYF
V gene: TRBV29-1; clone size: -; CDR3 protein: CSVEDRGVYGYTF
V gene: TRBV18; clone size: -; CDR3 protein: CASSPPGDQPQHF
V gene: TRBV6-6; clone size: -; CDR3 protein: CASTSGRPGISYEQYF
V gene: TRBV11-1; clone size: -; CDR3 protein: CASAKAGGSDTEAFF
V gene: TRBV2; clone size: -; CDR3 protein: CASSEAIRASGYTF
V gene: TRBV11-2; clone size: few; CDR3 protein: CASSPPEGRGSNYGYTF
V gene: TRBV23-1; clone size: -; CDR3 protein: CASSQSGPYNEQFF
V gene: TRBV10-3; clone size: once; CDR3 protein: CAISRGEKLFF
V gene: TRBV6-5; clone size: -; CDR3 protein: CASSSVRNEQFF
V gene: TRBV29-1; clone size: -; CDR3 protein: CSVLQNEQFF
V gene: TRBV18; clone size: -; CDR3 protein: CASSPTGGGNQPQHF
V gene: TRBV6-1; clone size: -; CDR3 protein: CASSAVPLNYEQYF